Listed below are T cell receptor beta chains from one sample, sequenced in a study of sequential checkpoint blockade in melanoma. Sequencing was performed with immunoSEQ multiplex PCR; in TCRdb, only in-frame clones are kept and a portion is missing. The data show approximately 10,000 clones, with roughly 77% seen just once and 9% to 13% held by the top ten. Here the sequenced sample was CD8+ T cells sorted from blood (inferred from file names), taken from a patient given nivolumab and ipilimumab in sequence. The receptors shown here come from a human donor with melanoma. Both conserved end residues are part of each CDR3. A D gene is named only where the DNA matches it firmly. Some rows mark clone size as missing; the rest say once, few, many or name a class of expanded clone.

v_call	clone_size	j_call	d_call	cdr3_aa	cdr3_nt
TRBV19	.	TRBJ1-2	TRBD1	CASALQGLSYGYTF	TGTGCCAGTGCCTTACAGGGGCTCAGCTATGGCTACACCTTC
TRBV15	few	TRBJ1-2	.	CATSRVPYGGAGYTF	TGTGCCACCAGCAGAGTTCCCTATGGGGGGGCTGGCTACACCTTC
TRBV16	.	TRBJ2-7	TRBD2	CASSQPGLAGGSYEQYF	TGTGCCAGCAGCCAACCGGGACTAGCGGGAGGGTCCTACGAGCAGTACTTC
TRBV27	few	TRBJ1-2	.	CASSSLPDRPSGYTF	TGTGCCAGCAGTTCCCTCCCCGACAGGCCGTCTGGCTACACCTTC
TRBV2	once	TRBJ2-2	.	CASRTGTGELFF	TGTGCCAGCAGGACAGGCACCGGGGAGCTGTTTTTT
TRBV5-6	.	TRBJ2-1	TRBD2	CASSLGAGTEQFF	TGTGCCAGCAGCTTGGGAGCGGGGACGGAGCAGTTCTTC
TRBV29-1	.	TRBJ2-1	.	CSVEADFNEQFF	TGCAGCGTTGAAGCGGACTTCAATGAGCAGTTCTTC
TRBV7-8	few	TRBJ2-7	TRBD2	CASSLAFLGRISYEQYF	TGTGCCAGCAGCTTAGCGTTTCTCGGGAGGATCTCCTACGAGCAGTACTTC
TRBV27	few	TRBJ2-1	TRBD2	CASSPTSGRANEQFF	TGTGCCAGCAGTCCGACTAGCGGGAGGGCCAATGAGCAGTTCTTC
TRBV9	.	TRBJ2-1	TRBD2	CASSVAGLAEAYNEQFF	TGTGCCAGCAGCGTAGCGGGGCTAGCGGAGGCCTACAATGAGCAGTTCTTC
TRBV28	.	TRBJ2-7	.	CASSLDRTPYKQYF	TGTGCCAGCAGCCTCGACAGGACTCCCTACAAGCAGTACTTC
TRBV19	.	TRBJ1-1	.	CASSIVLIGAEAFF	TGTGCCAGTAGTATAGTTCTTATAGGGGCTGAAGCTTTCTTT
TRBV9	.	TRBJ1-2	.	CASSVEAQSYGYTF	TGTGCCAGCAGCGTAGAAGCACAGTCGTATGGCTACACCTTC
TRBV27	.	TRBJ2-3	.	CASSNTGGADTQYF	TGTGCCAGCAGTAACACAGGGGGGGCGGATACGCAGTATTTT
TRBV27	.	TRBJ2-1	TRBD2	CASSLGREHEQFF	TGTGCCAGCAGTTTAGGGCGGGAGCATGAGCAGTTCTTC
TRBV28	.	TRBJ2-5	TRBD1	CASRLGTGGAETQYF	TGTGCCAGCAGGCTCGGGACAGGGGGCGCTGAGACCCAGTACTTC
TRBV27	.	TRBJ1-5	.	CASSPGTLSNQPQHF	TGTGCCAGCAGTCCCGGGACACTTAGCAATCAGCCCCAGCATTTT
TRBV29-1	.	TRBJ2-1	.	CSVEVRTFNEQFF	TGCAGCGTTGAGGTTCGTACTTTCAATGAGCAGTTCTTC
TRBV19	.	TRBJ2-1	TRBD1	CASSVRGSSYNEQFF	TGTGCCAGTAGTGTCAGGGGGAGCTCCTACAATGAGCAGTTCTTC
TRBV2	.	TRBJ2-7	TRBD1	CASKFRDRGIYEQYF	TGTGCCAGCAAGTTCCGGGACAGGGGGATATACGAGCAGTACTTC
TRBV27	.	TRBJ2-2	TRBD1	CASRPTTGGARTGELFF	TGTGCCAGCAGACCCACAACAGGGGGCGCTCGGACCGGGGAGCTGTTTTTT
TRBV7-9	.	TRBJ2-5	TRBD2	CASSTSEQETQYF	TGTGCCAGCAGTACTAGCGAACAAGAGACCCAGTACTTC
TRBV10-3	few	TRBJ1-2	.	CAISDGRGYYGYTF	TGTGCCATCAGTGACGGCAGGGGTTACTATGGCTACACCTTC
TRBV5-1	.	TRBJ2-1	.	CASSLASPLYNEQFF	TGCGCCAGCAGCTTGGCCTCTCCCCTTTACAATGAGCAGTTCTTC
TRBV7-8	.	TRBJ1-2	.	CASSLRVSGVGPNYGYTF	TGTGCCAGCAGCTTAAGGGTTTCCGGGGTCGGGCCTAACTATGGCTACACCTTC
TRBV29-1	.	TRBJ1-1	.	CKFGTHTEAFF	TGCAAATTCGGGACACACACTGAAGCTTTCTTT
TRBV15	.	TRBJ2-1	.	CATSVRVSYNEQFF	TGTGCCACCAGCGTCAGGGTCTCCTACAATGAGCAGTTCTTC
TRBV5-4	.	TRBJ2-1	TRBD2	CASSLEPTSGEFF	TGTGCCAGCAGCTTGGAACCGACTAGCGGGGAGTTCTTC
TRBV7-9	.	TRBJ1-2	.	CASSYRQDYGYTF	TGTGCCAGCAGCTACAGACAGGACTATGGCTACACCTTC
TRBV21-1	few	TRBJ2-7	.	CASSKGGLAVPYEQYF	TGTGCCAGCAGCAAAGGTGGGCTAGCGGTACCCTACGAGCAGTACTTC
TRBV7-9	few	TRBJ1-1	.	CASSWDTRGTEAFF	TGTGCCAGCAGCTGGGACACCCGAGGGACTGAAGCTTTCTTT
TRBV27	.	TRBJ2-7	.	CASRMEQGGEQYF	TGTGCCAGCAGGATGGAGCAGGGGGGCGAGCAGTACTTC
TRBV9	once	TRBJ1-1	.	CASSPGGEAFF	TGTGCCAGCAGCCCCGGGGGGGAAGCTTTCTTT
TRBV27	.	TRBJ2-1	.	CASSLPPGTGYNEQFF	TGTGCCAGCAGTTTGCCTCCCGGGACTGGCTACAATGAGCAGTTCTTC
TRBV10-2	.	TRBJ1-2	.	CASSESGGDGYTF	TGCGCCAGCAGTGAGTCGGGGGGTGATGGCTACACCTTC
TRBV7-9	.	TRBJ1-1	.	CASSLQDMEAFF	TGTGCCAGCAGCTTACAGGACATGGAAGCTTTCTTT
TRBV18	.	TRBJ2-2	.	CASSPVSDSRAWDFTGELFF	TGTGCCAGCTCACCGGTTTCAGATTCTCGGGCATGGGACTTCACCGGGGAGCTGTTTTTT
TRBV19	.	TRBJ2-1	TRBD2	CASSRTSGTYNEQFF	TGTGCCAGTAGTAGGACTAGCGGGACTTACAATGAGCAGTTCTTC
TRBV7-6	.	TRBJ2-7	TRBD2	CASSLWGASGTPAEQYF	TGTGCCAGCAGCTTATGGGGGGCTAGCGGGACTCCAGCCGAGCAGTACTTC
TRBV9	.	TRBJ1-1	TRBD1	CASSVASGDSYMNTEAFF	TGTGCCAGCAGCGTAGCTTCAGGGGACAGCTACATGAACACTGAAGCTTTCTTT
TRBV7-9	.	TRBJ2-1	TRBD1	CASAPRDRGEHEQFF	TGTGCCAGCGCCCCCCGGGACAGGGGCGAGCATGAGCAGTTCTTC
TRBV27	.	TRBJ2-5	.	CASSFQAGDQETQYF	TGTGCCAGCAGTTTCCAAGCCGGGGATCAAGAGACCCAGTACTTC
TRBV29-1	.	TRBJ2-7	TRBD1	CSVAGGASYEQYF	TGCAGCGTTGCAGGGGGCGCCTCCTACGAGCAGTACTTC